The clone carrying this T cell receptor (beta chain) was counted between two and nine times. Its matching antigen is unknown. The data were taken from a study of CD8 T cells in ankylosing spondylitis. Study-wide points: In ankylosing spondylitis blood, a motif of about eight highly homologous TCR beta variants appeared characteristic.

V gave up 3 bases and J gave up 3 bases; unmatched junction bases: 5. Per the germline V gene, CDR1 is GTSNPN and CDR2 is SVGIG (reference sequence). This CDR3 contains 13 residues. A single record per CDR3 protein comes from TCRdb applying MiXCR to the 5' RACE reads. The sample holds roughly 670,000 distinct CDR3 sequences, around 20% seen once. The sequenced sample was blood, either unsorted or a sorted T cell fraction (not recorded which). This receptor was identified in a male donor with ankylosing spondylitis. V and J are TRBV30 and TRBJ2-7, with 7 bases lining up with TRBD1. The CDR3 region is CAWRTGQYYEQYF. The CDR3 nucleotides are TGTGCCTGGAGGACGGGACAGTACTACGAGCAGTACTTC. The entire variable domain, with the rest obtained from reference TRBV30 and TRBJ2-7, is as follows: SQTIHQWPATLVQPVGSPLSLECTVEGTSNPNLYWYRQAAGRGLQLLFYSVGIGQISSEVPQNLSASRPQDRQFILSSKKLLLSDSGFYLCAWRTGQYYEQYFGPGTRLTVT.